A selection of T cell receptor beta chains follows, all from one sample in a study of blood T cell repertoires in COVID-19. Measured with immunoSEQ multiplex PCR; TCRdb has only the in-frame clones, and not every one. Altogether 200,000 to 300,000 clones are present, over 70% being singletons, with the ten largest covering 8% to 9.5%. The sample taken for sequencing was peripheral blood. These receptors came from a human donor in a cohort sampled during active COVID-19. Both conserved end residues are part of each CDR3. The D gene is left open where the match is weak. Some rows have no size entry. The others give once, few or many, or a class for an expanded clone.

>TRBJ1-2|TRBD1|TRBV6-2/TRBV6-3|14|.
TGTGCCAGCAGTTCTACACAGGGGTACTATGGCTACACCTTC
CASSSTQGYYGYTF
>TRBJ1-6|TRBD1|TRBV27|14|.
TGTGCCACCAAAACCGGGACAGGGAGTTCACCCCTCCACTTT
CATKTGTGSSPLHF
>TRBJ1-3|.|TRBV5-1|14|.
TGCGCCAGCAGCTCCAGTGTCTCTGGAAACACCATATATTTT
CASSSSVSGNTIYF
>TRBJ2-1|TRBD1|TRBV29-1|14|.
TGCAGCGTTGAAGATCAAGGGGGCGTTCGGGCGGTTTTCTTC
CSVEDQGGVRAVFF
>TRBJ2-3|TRBD1|TRBV2|15|.
TGTGCCAGCAGGGCGGACAGGAGAAGCACAGATACGCAGTATTTT
CASRADRRSTDTQYF
>TRBJ2-7|.|TRBV7-2|11|once
TGTGCCAGCAGCTTTGTCGGCGAGCAGTACTTC
CASSFVGEQYF
>TRBJ1-2|.|TRBV5-4|16|.
TGTGCCAGCAGCCGAAACGGCGGGGACCAAAACTATGGCTACACCTTC
CASSRNGGDQNYGYTF
>TRBJ1-4|.|TRBV7-9|14|.
TGTGCCAGCAGCTTAGCAGGGGGTAATGAAAAACTGTTTTTT
CASSLAGGNEKLFF
>TRBJ1-4|.|TRBV6-5|15|once
TGTGCCAGCAGCCCCGGGACAACAACTAATGAAAAACTGTTTTTT
CASSPGTTTNEKLFF
>TRBJ2-1|TRBD2|TRBV6-4|16|once
TGTGCCAGCAGTGATCATGGGGGGGAGGCCTACAATGAGCAGTTCTTC
CASSDHGGEAYNEQFF
>TRBJ1-2|.|TRBV9|14|.
TGTGCCAGCAGCATACAGGGAACAGGCTATGGCTACACCTTC
CASSIQGTGYGYTF
>TRBJ2-7|.|TRBV6-5|15|.
TGTGCCAGCAGTTACTCCCGGACTGGGACCTACGAGCAGTACTTC
CASSYSRTGTYEQYF
>TRBJ1-5|.|TRBV27|14|.
TGTGCCAGCAGTTTAAGGGAGGGCAATCAGCCCCAGCATTTT
CASSLREGNQPQHF
>TRBJ2-1|.|TRBV10-2|17|.
TGCGCCAGCAGTGAGTTACAGCGGGCGGGCTCCTACAATGAGCAGTTCTTC
CASSELQRAGSYNEQFF
>TRBJ2-1|.|TRBV28|11|.
TGTGCCAGCAGCCCTTACAATGAGCAGTTCTTC
CASSPYNEQFF
>TRBJ1-5|.|TRBV7-8|16|.
TGTGCCAGCAGCTTAGGCGCGGGAGGGAGCAATCAGCCCCAGCATTTT
CASSLGAGGSNQPQHF
>TRBJ2-5|.|TRBV29-1|12|.
TGCAGCGTTGCCCGGACAGAAGAGACCCAGTACTTC
CSVARTEETQYF
>TRBJ1-3|.|TRBV19|16|.
TGTGCCAGTAGTATTCGGACCGGAGGCTCTGGAAACACCATATATTTT
CASSIRTGGSGNTIYF
>TRBJ1-5|.|TRBV18|14|.
TGTGCCAGCTCATGGGACACTCGCAATCAGCCCCAGCATTTT
CASSWDTRNQPQHF
>TRBJ2-7|.|TRBV2|14|.
TGTGCCAGCAGTGATGGGCAGGGATTTAGCGAGCAGTACTTC
CASSDGQGFSEQYF
>TRBJ1-2|TRBD1|TRBV3-1/TRBV3-2|17|.
TGTGCCAGCAGCCAACTTACAGGGGGCGGTGGTAGCTATGGCTACACCTTC
CASSQLTGGGGSYGYTF
>TRBJ1-2|.|TRBV3-1/TRBV3-2|15|.
TGTGCCAGCAGCCGACTACAATCAGCCTCCTATGGCTACACCTTC
CASSRLQSASYGYTF
>TRBJ2-7|.|TRBV7-2|15|.
TGTGCCAGCAGGTACCGAGAGGCTCCCCCCTACGAGCAGTACTTC
CASRYREAPPYEQYF
>TRBJ2-1|.|TRBV19|14|.
TGTGCCAGTAGTATTTCGCCCAGATACAATGAGCAGTTCTTC
CASSISPRYNEQFF